This T cell receptor beta chain was retrieved from a study of CD8+CD57+ T cells in acquired aplastic anemia. For the study at large: Where healthy donors were concerned, CD4+ cells averaged about 10 million reads.

Profiling that covered TCR beta VDJ and CDR3 relied on genomic DNA as its template. TCRdb re-analysed the reads in MiXCR, keeping a single row per CDR3 protein. The top ten clones hold under 4.5% of a sample with hundreds of thousands of distinct CDR3 sequences, under 80% of them seen once. There are 14 residues in the CDR3. CDR1 is SGHTA and CDR2 is FQGTGA in the germline V gene. Trimming took 1 base from V and 5 from J, leaving 11 bases between them. V is TRBV7-3 and J is TRBJ2-5, with D possibly TRBD2 on 7 matching bases. The sequenced sample was sorted CD4+, CD8+, or CD8+CD57+ T cells (not recorded which) from PBMCs. This TCR came from a human donor in good health, serving as a control. The CDR3 bases are TGTGCCAGCAGCTTAATGGGGGGGCCGGAGACCCAGTACTTC. It yields the protein CASSLMGGPETQYF.